The 26 T cell receptor beta chains listed next were all sequenced from one sample in a study of tumor-infiltrating lymphocytes in glioblastoma multiforme. Three nested ARM-PCR rounds with V-beta and C-beta primers built TCRB libraries. TCRdb used MiXCR to reprocess the multiplex PCR reads, holding one entry per CDR3 protein. The table shows about 15,000 distinct CDR3 sequences, with around 70% occurring only once. The sequencing sample was made of brain tumor tissue. Every receptor here comes from a male donor with glioblastoma.

This chain connects TRBV20-1 to TRBJ2-1; weak D call: TRBD2 (5 bases). CDR3 length: 13 amino acids. The germline gives CDR1 DFQATT, CDR2 SNEGSKA (reference sequence). Trimming left V 3 bases short and J 8 bases short, with 14 bases between. This CDR3 is CSARLLGLDEQFF. CDR3 DNA: TGCAGTGCTAGGCTACTAGGACTCGATGAGCAGTTCTTC.

This clonotype showed up just once. Its ends do not fully match the called genes, so a read error is possible. This chain links TRBV12-3 or TRBV12-4 with TRBJ2-5, with 10 bases matching TRBD1. This CDR3 is 14 amino acids long. In nucleotides, the CDR3 is TGTGCCAGCAGTTTCCGGACAGGGGGTGAGACTCAGTACTTC. Its protein product is CASSFRTGGETQYF.

Worth noting for this clonotype: A much bigger clone sits one base away, suggesting this may be a read error. The chain links TRBV2 to TRBJ1-4; TRBD1 matches 7 bases. The CDR3 is 15 amino acids. Germline V gives CDR1 SNHLY, CDR2 FYNNEI. Trimming cost V 6 bases and J 0 bases; bases outside gene matches: 4. Here the CDR3 reads CASRPGTATNEKLFF. In DNA, the CDR3 is TGTGCCAGCAGGCCCGGGACAGCAACTAATGAAAAACTGTTTTTT.

This clonotype has a count of ten or more. The genes are TRBV2 and TRBJ2-1, with D unclear. Trimming cost V 3 bases and J 9 bases, with 0 bases left between them. CDR3 length equals 9 residues. Germline CDR1 and CDR2: SNHLY and FYNNEI. Here the CDR3 DNA reads TGTGCCAGCAGTGATGAGCAGTTCTTC. Translation: CASSDEQFF.

To note about this clonotype: Germline is not matched at one junction end, which may reflect a read error. The rearrangement links TRBV20-1 to TRBJ1-5; TRBD1 agrees at 9 bases. Per the germline V gene, CDR1 is DFQATT and CDR2 is SNEGSKA (reference sequence). There are 15 residues in the CDR3. This CDR3 is CSAIDQDRGFQHQHF. CDR3 coding DNA: TGCAGTGCTATAGATCAGGACAGGGGTTTTCAGCACCAGCATTTT.

The chain uses TRBV11-2 and TRBJ1-4, with D unclear. The CDR3 sequence is 15 residues long. Germline V CDR1 and CDR2: SGHAT, FQNNGV. V lost 5 bases, J lost 2 bases, and 12 bases lay in between. The CDR3 coding sequence is TGTGCCAGCAGCCCAGCCGGATACACTAATGAAAAACTGTTTTTT. It is translated as CASSPAGYTNEKLFF.

The gene calls are TRBV10-2 and TRBJ2-2; tentatively, D is TRBD2 (5 bases). The germline V gene encodes CDR1 WSHSY and CDR2 SAAADI. There are 14 residues in the CDR3. Deletions cut 4 bases from V and 6 bases from J, with 12 bases between. The CDR3 spells CASSGPIGAGELFF. Written as DNA, the CDR3 is TGCGCCAGCAGTGGGCCTATCGGGGCCGGGGAGCTGTTTTTT.

This chain links TRBV6-5 with TRBJ2-7, with D perhaps matching TRBD1 (5 bases). The CDR3 is 14 residues long. CDR1 and CDR2 from the germline V gene are MNHEY and SVGAGI. CDR3: CVDSLRNRPLEQYF. The CDR3 DNA is TGTGTCGACAGCCTAAGAAACAGACCCCTGGAGCAGTACTTC.

The chain employs TRBV29-1 and TRBJ2-7; D might be TRBD1 (6 bases). CDR3 length: 12 amino acids. V was pared by 7 bases and J by 2 bases, with 12 bases between. The germline V gene has CDR1 SQVTM and CDR2 ANQGSEA. The CDR3 nucleotides read TGCAGCGCCCGGACAGCCCCCTACGAGCAGTACTTC. It specifies CSARTAPYEQYF.

V is TRBV6-5 and J is TRBJ2-1; 7 bases agree with TRBD2. The CDR3 is 13 amino acids. Germline lookup yields CDR1 MNHEY and CDR2 SVGAGI. V dropped 0 bases and J dropped 9; count of bases not matched to a gene: 2. CDR3: CASSYSGRVEQFF. The CDR3 DNA is TGTGCCAGCAGTTACTCGGGGAGGGTTGAGCAGTTCTTC.

The genes are TRBV11-3 and TRBJ2-7; weak D call: TRBD2 (5 bases). Germline CDR1 SGHNT, CDR2 YENEEA. This CDR3 has 14 amino acids. V lost 1 base and J lost 2, with 9 bases in between. CDR3 loop: CASSLVASTYEQYF. The CDR3 DNA is TGTGCCAGCAGCTTAGTAGCGTCCACCTACGAGCAGTACTTC.

This clonotype has a handful of counts. V and J are TRBV29-1 and TRBJ2-5; 7 positions agree with TRBD1. The CDR3 is made up of 13 amino acids. Trimming removed 4 bases from V and 2 bases from J; junction bases left unmatched: 4. Germline V gene sequence: CDR1 SQVTM, CDR2 ANQGSEA. CDR3 sequence: CSVGDRFQETQYF. The CDR3 DNA reads as TGCAGCGTTGGGGACAGATTTCAAGAGACCCAGTACTTC.

Only one count was recorded for this clonotype. One end of the junction does not line up with germline, which may come from a read error. The chain links TRBV20-1 to TRBJ2-3; 15 nucleotides agree with TRBD2. CDR3 size: 20 residues. Germline CDR1 is DFQATT and CDR2 is SNEGSKA (reference sequence). CDR3 residues: CSATRPGLAGGPSSTDTQYF. Written as DNA, the CDR3 is TGCAGTGCTACTCGCCCCGGACTAGCGGGAGGGCCTAGTAGCACAGATACGCAGTATTTC.

The rearrangement joins TRBV7-9 to TRBJ1-1; D might be TRBD1 (5 bases). This CDR3 is 16 amino acids long. Germline V gene lookup returns CDR1 SEHNR and CDR2 FQNEAQ (reference sequence). Trimming left V 9 bases short and J 0 bases short, with 20 bases between. CDR3 amino acids: CASNLEQEPLNTEAFF. The CDR3 nucleotides read TGTGCCAGTAACTTAGAACAGGAACCCCTGAACACTGAAGCTTTCTTT.

In regard to this clonotype: This clone may be a read error of a much larger clone one base away. V gene TRBV2 combines with J gene TRBJ2-2; D is possibly TRBD1 (5 bases). Germline V lookup: CDR1 SNHLY, CDR2 FYNNEI. CDR3 length: 15 residues. The V and J ends lost 2 bases and 7 bases respectively, with 14 bases between them. CDR3 loop: CASSEWGRPGGELFF. CDR3 DNA sequence: TGTGCCAGCAGTGAATGGGGCAGGCCGGGCGGGGAGCTGTTTTTT.

This clonotype was seen just once. A junction end diverges from the germline sequence, so it may reflect a read error. J is TRBJ2-5 and V is TRBV2, with 8 bases matching TRBD1. Per germline, CDR1 SNHLY and CDR2 FYNNEI. There are 15 residues in the CDR3. This CDR3 reads CANSAGDRGLETQYF. The CDR3 DNA follows: TGTGCCAACAGTGCAGGAGACAGGGGTCTAGAGACCCAGTACTTC. The whole variable domain, filled in from reference TRBV2 and TRBJ2-5, reads EPEVTQTPSHQVTQMGQEVILRCVPISNHLYFYWYRQILGQKVEFLVSFYNNEISEKSEIFDDQFSVERPDGSNFTLKIRSTKLEDSAMYFCANSAGDRGLETQYFGPGTRLLVL.

The V call is TRBV29-1, the J call TRBJ2-1, with 8 bases fitting TRBD1. With V trimmed by 5 bases and J by 3 bases, 6 bases remained unmatched. Looked up from germline, CDR1 is SQVTM and CDR2 is ANQGSEA. The CDR3 extends over 14 amino acids. For the CDR3, the DNA is TGCAGCGTTAACGGACAGGGAATCTACAATGAGCAGTTCTTC. Translation: CSVNGQGIYNEQFF.

V and J are TRBV20-1 and TRBJ2-5; D perhaps matches TRBD2 (5 bases). The V and J ends lost 0 bases and 4 bases respectively, with 15 bases between them. This CDR3 has 15 residues. Germline loops: CDR1 DFQATT, CDR2 SNEGSKA (reference sequence). As DNA, the CDR3 is TGCAGTGCTAGAGATGTCGGAGCTGGAGGAGAGACCCAGTACTTC. It encodes CSARDVGAGGETQYF.

The rearrangement joins TRBV12-3 or TRBV12-4 to TRBJ1-1; the D is unclear. The V end lost 11 bases, the J end lost 8 bases, and 9 bases lay between the germline ends. The CDR3 is made up of 9 amino acids. The CDR3 spells CAGEKEAFF. Here the CDR3 DNA reads TGTGCCGGCGAAAAGGAAGCTTTCTTT.

This clonotype was seen only a few times. A much more abundant neighbour one base away suggests this may be a read error. The chain carries TRBV11-2 and TRBJ2-3, with D unclear. The CDR3 has 13 residues. The V and J ends lost 5 bases and 4 bases respectively, with 10 bases between them. CDR1 is SGHAT and CDR2 is FQNNGV in the germline V gene. The CDR3 here is CASSLTMADTQYF. CDR3 sequence (DNA): TGTGCCAGCAGCCTAACCATGGCAGATACGCAGTATTTT.

CDR3 in DNA: TGTGCCAGCAGACTTGGGCCGGGAATACACAATGAGCAGTTCTTC. This translates into CASRLGPGIHNEQFF. The rearrangement links TRBV6-5 to TRBJ2-1; perhaps TRBD2 as D (5 bases). Germline V CDR1 and CDR2: MNHEY, SVGAGI. The germline V and J ends were trimmed by 6 bases and 5 bases, with 17 bases remaining between them. This CDR3 has 15 amino acids.

This clonotype is medium-sized in the sample. V and J are TRBV5-6 and TRBJ1-2, with no clear D. The germline gives CDR1 SGHDT, CDR2 YYEEEE. V lost 6 bases, J lost 0 bases, and 12 bases lay in between. CDR3 length equals 14 residues. The CDR3 protein is CASNQVAANYGYTF. DNA of the CDR3: TGTGCCAGCAATCAGGTAGCCGCTAACTATGGCTACACCTTC.

Of note for this clonotype: Given the absence of the conserved phenylalanine or tryptophan at the CDR3 end, a read error is likely. The rearrangement links TRBV11-3 to TRBJ2-1; D is unclear. The CDR3 has 13 residues. Germline lookup yields CDR1 SGHNT and CDR2 YENEEA. The CDR3 DNA follows: TGTGCCGGCAGCTTTAATAACTACAATGAGCAGTTCTCC. Translating it yields CAGSFNNYNEQFS.

This clonotype occurred once. The rearrangement links TRBV6-5 to TRBJ2-1; D not certain. Trimming took 4 bases from V and 5 from J, leaving 15 bases between them. Germline CDR1 reads MNHEY; CDR2 reads SVGAGI. The length of the CDR3 is 15 residues. Here the CDR3 DNA reads TGTGCCAGCAGTTGGAATACGGACGCAAACAATGAGCAGTTCTTC. This sequence encodes CASSWNTDANNEQFF.

The chain has TRBV20-1 and TRBJ2-3; D gene unclear. Trimming pared 8 bases from V and 1 base from J, leaving 10 bases between. From germline, CDR1 is DFQATT and CDR2 SNEGSKA (reference sequence). The CDR3 sequence is 12 residues long. CDR3 in DNA: TGCAGTTCGATAGAGGGCACAGATACGCAGTATTTT. Its protein product is CSSIEGTDTQYF.

Remarks on this clonotype: Mismatch with germline at one junction end may stem from a read error. V and J are TRBV5-6 and TRBJ2-1; no clear D gene. CDR1 is SGHDT, CDR2 YYEEEE, per germline. This CDR3 is 13 amino acids long. The CDR3 loop is CVSSSVAYNGQLF. The CDR3 DNA reads TGTGTCAGCAGCTCCGTTGCCTATAATGGGCAGCTCTTC.